The clone carrying this T cell receptor beta chain was counted between two and nine times. Its antigen is currently unknown. The data are from a study of T cells after yellow fever vaccination. On the study more broadly: When fractions had low cell numbers, they were prepared with SMART-Seq v4 Ultra Low Input.

General study results and limits: The appearance of a small share of clonotypes in both CD4 and CD8 compartments was observed.

The CDR3 has 13 residues. Trimming pared 2 bases from V and 5 bases from J, leaving 12 bases between. Germline lookup yields CDR1 SQVTM and CDR2 ANQGSEA. 5'RACE template switching added a universal primer site and UMIs to TCR cDNA. TCRdb reanalysed the 5' RACE reads using MiXCR and keeps one entry per CDR3 protein. The profile shows about 320,000 distinct CDR3 sequences, approximately 4.5% of them singletons. This rearrangement joins TRBV29-1 to TRBJ1-2; no reliable D call. This clonotype was obtained from a man between 18 and 29 years old who received the YFV17D yellow fever vaccine. Here the sequenced sample was PBMCs, taken 15 days after the yellow fever booster vaccination. CDR3 protein: CSVEPRNHYGYTF. The CDR3 coding sequence is TGCAGCGTTGAACCTAGGAATCATTATGGCTACACCTTC. Full variable domain (missing parts from reference TRBV29-1 and TRBJ1-2): SAVISQKPSRDICQRGTSLTIQCQVDSQVTMMFWYRQQPGQSLTLIATANQGSEATYESGFVIDKFPISRPNLTFSTLTVSNMSPEDSSIYLCSVEPRNHYGYTFGSGTRLTVV.